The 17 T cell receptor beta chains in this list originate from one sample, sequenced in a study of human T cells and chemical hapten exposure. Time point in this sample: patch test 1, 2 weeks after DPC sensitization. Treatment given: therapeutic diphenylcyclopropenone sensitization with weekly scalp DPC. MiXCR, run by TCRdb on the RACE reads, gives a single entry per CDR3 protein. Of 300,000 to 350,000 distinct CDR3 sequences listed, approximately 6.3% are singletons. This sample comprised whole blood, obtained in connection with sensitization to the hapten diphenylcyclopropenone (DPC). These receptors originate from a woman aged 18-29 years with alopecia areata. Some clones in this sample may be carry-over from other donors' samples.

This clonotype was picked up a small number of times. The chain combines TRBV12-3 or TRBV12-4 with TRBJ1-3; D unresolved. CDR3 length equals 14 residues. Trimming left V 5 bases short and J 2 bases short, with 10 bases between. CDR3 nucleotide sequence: TGTGCCAGCAGTCCCGGGAGTACTGGAAACACCATATATTTT. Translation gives CASSPGSTGNTIYF.

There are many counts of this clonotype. CDR3 in DNA: TGTGCCAGCAGTTTTGGGACAGGCCCTCGGCATTTT. Protein product: CASSFGTGPRHF. The V call is TRBV28, the J call TRBJ1-5; TRBD1 matches 8 bases. Germline assignment: CDR1 MDHEN and CDR2 SYDVKM. CDR3 size: 12 residues. The V gene end was trimmed by 3 bases and the J gene end by 15 bases; junction bases not matched to a gene: 7. The full variable domain, in which reference TRBV28 and TRBJ1-5 provide the parts outside the CDR3, is DVKVTQSSRYLVKRTGEKVFLECVQDMDHENMFWYRQDPGLGLRLIYFSYDVKMKEKGDIPEGYSVSREKKERFSLILESASTNQTSMYLCASSFGTGPRHFGDGTRLSIL.

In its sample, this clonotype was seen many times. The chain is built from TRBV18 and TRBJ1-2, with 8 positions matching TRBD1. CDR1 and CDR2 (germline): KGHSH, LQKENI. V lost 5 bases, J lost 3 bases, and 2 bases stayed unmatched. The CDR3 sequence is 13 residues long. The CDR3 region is CASSEQGDYGYTF. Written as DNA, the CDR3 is TGTGCCAGCTCAGAACAGGGGGACTATGGCTACACCTTC.

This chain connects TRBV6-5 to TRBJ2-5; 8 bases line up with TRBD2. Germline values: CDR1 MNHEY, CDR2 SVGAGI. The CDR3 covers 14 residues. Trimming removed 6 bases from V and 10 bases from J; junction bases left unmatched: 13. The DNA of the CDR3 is TGTGCCAGCAGCTTTCCGGGGCGGGGGGAGGTCCAGTACTTC. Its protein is CASSFPGRGEVQYF.

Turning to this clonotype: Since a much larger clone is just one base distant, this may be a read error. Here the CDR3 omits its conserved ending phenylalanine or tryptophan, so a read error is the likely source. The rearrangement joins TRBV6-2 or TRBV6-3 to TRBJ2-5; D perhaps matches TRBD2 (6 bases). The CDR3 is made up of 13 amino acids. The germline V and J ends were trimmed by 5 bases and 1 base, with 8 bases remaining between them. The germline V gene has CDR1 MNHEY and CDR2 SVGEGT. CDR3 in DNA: TGTGCCAGCAGTCCCGGGAGCCAAGAGACCCAGTACTAC. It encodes CASSPGSQETQYY.

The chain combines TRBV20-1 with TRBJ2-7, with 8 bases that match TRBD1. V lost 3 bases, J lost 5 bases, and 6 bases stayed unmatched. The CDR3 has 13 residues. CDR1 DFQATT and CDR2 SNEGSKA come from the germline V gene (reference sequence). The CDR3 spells CSARWTGRNEQYF. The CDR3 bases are TGCAGTGCTAGGTGGACAGGGAGGAACGAGCAGTACTTC.

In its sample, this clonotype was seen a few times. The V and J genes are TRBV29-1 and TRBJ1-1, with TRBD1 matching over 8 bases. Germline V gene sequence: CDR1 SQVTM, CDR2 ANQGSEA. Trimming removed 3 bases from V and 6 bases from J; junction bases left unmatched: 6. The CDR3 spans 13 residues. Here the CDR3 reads CSVEYDRGAEAFF. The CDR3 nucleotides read TGCAGCGTTGAGTATGACAGGGGAGCTGAAGCTTTCTTT.

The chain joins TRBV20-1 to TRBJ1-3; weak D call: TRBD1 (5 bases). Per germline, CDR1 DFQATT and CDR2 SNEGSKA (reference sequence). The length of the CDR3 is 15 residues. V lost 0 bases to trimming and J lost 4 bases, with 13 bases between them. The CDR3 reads CSARDSSGSGNTIYF. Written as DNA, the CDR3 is TGCAGTGCTAGAGACTCGTCAGGGTCCGGAAACACCATATATTTT.

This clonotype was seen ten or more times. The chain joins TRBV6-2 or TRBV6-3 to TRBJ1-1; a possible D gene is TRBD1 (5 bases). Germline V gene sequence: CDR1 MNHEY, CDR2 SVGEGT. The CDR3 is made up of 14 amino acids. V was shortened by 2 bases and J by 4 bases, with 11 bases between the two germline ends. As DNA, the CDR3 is TGTGCCAGCAGTTACGGGGCCTTTGGCACTGAAGCTTTCTTT. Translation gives CASSYGAFGTEAFF.

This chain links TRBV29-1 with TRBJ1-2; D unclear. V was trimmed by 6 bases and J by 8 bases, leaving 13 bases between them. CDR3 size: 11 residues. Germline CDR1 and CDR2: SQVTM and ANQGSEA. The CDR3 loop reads CSVFQAEGYTF. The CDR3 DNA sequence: TGCAGCGTCTTCCAGGCGGAAGGCTACACCTTC.

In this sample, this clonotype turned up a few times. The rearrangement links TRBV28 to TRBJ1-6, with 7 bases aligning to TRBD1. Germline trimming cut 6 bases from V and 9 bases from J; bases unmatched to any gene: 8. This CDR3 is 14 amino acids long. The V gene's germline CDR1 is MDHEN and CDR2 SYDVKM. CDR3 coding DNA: TGTGCCAGCAGAATCAGGGGGAACGGTTCACCCCTCCACTTT. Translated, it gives CASRIRGNGSPLHF. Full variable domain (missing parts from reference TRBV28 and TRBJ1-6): DVKVTQSSRYLVKRTGEKVFLECVQDMDHENMFWYRQDPGLGLRLIYFSYDVKMKEKGDIPEGYSVSREKKERFSLILESASTNQTSMYLCASRIRGNGSPLHFGNGTRLTVT.

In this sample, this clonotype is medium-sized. CDR3 sequence (DNA): TGCAGTGCTAGCCTAACTAGCGGGGGGGCCGACGAGCAGTTCTTC. Its protein product is CSASLTSGGADEQFF. The rearrangement links TRBV20-1 to TRBJ2-1, with 13 bases aligning to TRBD2. The CDR3 has 15 residues. Germline V gene lookup returns CDR1 DFQATT and CDR2 SNEGSKA (reference sequence). J was trimmed by 10 bases and V by 3 bases; bases with no gene match: 9.

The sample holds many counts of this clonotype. The chain's CDR3 is CASTTLLGEGNYGYTF. The CDR3 nucleotides read TGTGCCAGCACCACCCTACTGGGAGAGGGGAACTATGGCTACACCTTC. This chain joins TRBV12-3 or TRBV12-4 and TRBJ1-2, with a possible D match to TRBD1 (5 bases). V lost 7 bases and J lost 2, with 20 bases in between. The CDR3 totals 16 residues.

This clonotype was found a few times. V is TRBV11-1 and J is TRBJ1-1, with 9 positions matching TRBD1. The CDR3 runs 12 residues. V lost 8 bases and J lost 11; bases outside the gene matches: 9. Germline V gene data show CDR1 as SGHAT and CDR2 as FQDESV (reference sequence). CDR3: CASSKGDRAAFF. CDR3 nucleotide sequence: TGTGCCAGCTCGAAAGGGGACAGGGCGGCTTTCTTT. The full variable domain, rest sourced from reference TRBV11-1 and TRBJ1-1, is EAEVAQSPRYKITEKSQAVAFWCDPISGHATLYWYRQILGQGPELLVQFQDESVVDDSQLPKDRFSAERLKGVDSTLKIQPAELGDSAMYLCASSKGDRAAFFGQGTRLTVV.

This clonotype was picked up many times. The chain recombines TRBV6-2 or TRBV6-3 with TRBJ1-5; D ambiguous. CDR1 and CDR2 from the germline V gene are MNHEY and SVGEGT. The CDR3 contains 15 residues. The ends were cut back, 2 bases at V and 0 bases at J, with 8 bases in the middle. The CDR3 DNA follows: TGTGCCAGCAGTTACAGTGAAAATAGCAATCAGCCCCAGCATTTT. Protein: CASSYSENSNQPQHF.

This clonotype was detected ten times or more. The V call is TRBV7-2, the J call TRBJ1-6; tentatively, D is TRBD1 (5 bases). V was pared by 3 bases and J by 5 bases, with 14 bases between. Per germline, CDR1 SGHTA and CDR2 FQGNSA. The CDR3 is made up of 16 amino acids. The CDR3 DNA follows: TGTGCCAGCAGCTTGGGCCGACGGGGGGATAATTCACCCCTCCACTTT. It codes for CASSLGRRGDNSPLHF.

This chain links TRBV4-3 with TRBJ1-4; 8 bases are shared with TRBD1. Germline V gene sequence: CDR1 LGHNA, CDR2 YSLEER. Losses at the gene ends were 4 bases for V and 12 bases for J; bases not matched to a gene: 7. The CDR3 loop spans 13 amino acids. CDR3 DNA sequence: TGCGCCAGCAGCCTAACAGGGGGAGAGGAACTGTTTTTT. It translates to CASSLTGGEELFF.